The clone carrying this T cell receptor beta chain was seen more than once but under ten times. The target antigen is unknown. Isolating PBMCs gave at least 6.5 million of these cells per sample. With a J-beta primer mix and a sample-barcoded 5' primer, a second PCR ran roughly 6 to 12 cycles. At least 2.5 million CDR3-containing paired-end reads were obtained per sample. TCRdb called the 5' RACE reads again in MiXCR, with one record for every CDR3 protein. The table includes 550,000 to 600,000 distinct CDR3 sequences, roughly 29% detected once. The data derive from a study of blood T cells in healthy people across ages. The germline V gene has CDR1 ENHRY and CDR2 SYGVKD. The CDR3 loop spans 12 amino acids. J was trimmed by 7 bases and V by 3 bases; bases with no gene match: 2. Study results and caveats: Expanded clonotype shifts may have been confounded, as the donors had an unknown CMV status.

The rearrangement joins TRBV10-3 to TRBJ1-2; the match to TRBD1 covers 7 bases. The clonotype comes from a woman in her 70s in good health. The sample consisted of blood. The CDR3 loop reads CAISDEGAGYTF. CDR3 DNA sequence: TGTGCCATCAGTGACGAGGGGGCTGGCTACACCTTC.